This T cell receptor beta chain appears in the sequencing data of a study of blood T cells in healthy people across ages. Findings and caveats of the study: Correlation between TCR beta diversity and naive T cell percentage was strong. Using unsorted PBMCs precluded a conclusive naive versus antigen-experienced comparison. The long-lived group displayed more naive CD4+ cells, plus higher diversity, than the aged donors did.

On this clonotype: Its antigen is still unknown.

Trimming shortened V by 7 bases and J by 0 bases, and 10 bases separated the two germline ends. The CDR3 covers 13 residues. CDR1 is MNHEY and CDR2 is SVGEGT in the germline V gene. A second PCR of roughly 7 to 11 cycles used a sample-barcoded 5' primer and a J-beta primer mix. Via MiXCR, TCRdb re-called the 5' RACE reads, giving one row per CDR3 protein. The sample has over 600,000 distinct CDR3 sequences, 40% to 45% seen once. The rearrangement links TRBV6-2 or TRBV6-3 to TRBJ2-7, with D possibly being TRBD1 (5 bases). The sample taken for sequencing was blood. The receptor was isolated from a man older than 75 in good health. CDR3 sequence (DNA): TGTGCCAGCAAGACAGTAAACTCCTACGAGCAGTACTTC. This encodes CASKTVNSYEQYF.